This TCR beta chain was recovered during a study of identical twins. Trimming cost V 4 bases and J 12 bases, with 13 bases left between them. The CDR3 is 12 amino acids. A universal primer binding site was introduced by template switching. The final cDNA contained unique molecular identifiers. One entry per CDR3 protein results from TCRdb running MiXCR on the 5' RACE reads. This sample carries fewer than 250,000 distinct CDR3 sequences, less than 9.5% of them seen once, and the ten largest clones take about 5%. This clonotype was counted between two and nine times. The antigen is unknown. Study observations and caveats: Invariant MAIT and iNKT cells may have partly biased zero-insertion analyses. In monozygotic twins, models underestimated the sharing of out-of-frame TCR alpha. Some out-of-frame alpha sequences were shared by twins, and these showed excess low generation probability.

Sequenced input: memory (CD45RO+) T cells sorted from blood. The source of this sequence is a woman under 30 in good health. The rearrangement uses TRBV12-3 or TRBV12-4 and TRBJ2-1, with D perhaps being TRBD1 or TRBD2 (5 bases each). CDR3 nucleotides: TGTGCCAGCAGTTGGGGACCGGGCGGGCAGTTCTTC. Translation gives CASSWGPGGQFF.